The entry below describes one T cell receptor (beta chain). These data come from a study of graft-versus-host responses after intestinal transplantation. About the study: Each of the recipients got a multivisceral, liver-intestinal, or isolated intestinal transplant.

Graft-derived tissue was subjected to processing to liberate intraepithelial and lamina propria lymphocytes. Clones were sequenced by immunoSEQ multiplex PCR, and TCRdb holds only the in-frame ones, with some missing. The sample has 20,000 to 25,000 clones; around 80% are singletons. Germline CDR1 and CDR2: SEHNR and FQNEAQ (reference sequence). The V gene lost 5 bases and the J gene lost 6 bases, with 10 bases spanning the gap. The CDR3 consists of 12 residues. The source material was ileum tissue, sampled 12 days after intestinal transplant. The sequence was collected from a human patient who received an intestinal transplant, so some T cells may come from the graft donor. This sequence joins TRBV7-9 and TRBJ1-1; TRBD1 is a possible D gene (6 bases). The CDR3 spells CASSQGGPEAFF. The CDR3 nucleotides are TGTGCCAGCAGCCAAGGGGGACCTGAAGCTTTCTTT. The full variable domain, its missing parts supplied by reference TRBV7-9 and TRBJ1-1, is DTGVSQNPRHKITKRGQNVTFRCDPISEHNRLYWYRQTLGQGPEFLTYFQNEAQLEKSRLLSDRFSAERPKGSFSTLEIQRTEQGDSAMYLCASSQGGPEAFFGQGTRLTVV.